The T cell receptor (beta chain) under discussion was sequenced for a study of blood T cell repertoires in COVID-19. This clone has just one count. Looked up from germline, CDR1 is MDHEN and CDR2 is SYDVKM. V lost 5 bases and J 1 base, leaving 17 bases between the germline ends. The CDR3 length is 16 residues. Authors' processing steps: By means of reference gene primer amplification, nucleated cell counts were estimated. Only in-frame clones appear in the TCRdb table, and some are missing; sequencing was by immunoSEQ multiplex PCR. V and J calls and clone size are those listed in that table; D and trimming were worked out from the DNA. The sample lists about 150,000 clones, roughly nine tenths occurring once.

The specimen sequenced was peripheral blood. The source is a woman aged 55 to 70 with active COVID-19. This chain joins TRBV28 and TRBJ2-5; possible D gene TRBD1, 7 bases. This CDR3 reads CASSPGQAGGQETQYF. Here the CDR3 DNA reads TGTGCCAGCAGTCCCGGACAGGCCGGGGGCCAAGAGACCCAGTACTTC. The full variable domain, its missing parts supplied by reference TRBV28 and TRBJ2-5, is DVKVTQSSRYLVKRTGEKVFLECVQDMDHENMFWYRQDPGLGLRLIYFSYDVKMKEKGDIPEGYSVSREKKERFSLILESASTNQTSMYLCASSPGQAGGQETQYFGPGTRLLVL.